This TCR beta chain was captured in a study of shared clonotypes between healthy human individuals. Germline-derived CDR1 and CDR2 are PRHDT and FYEKMQ (reference sequence). V lost 1 base to trimming and J lost 4 bases, with 10 bases between them. The CDR3 runs to 14 residues. As regards this clone: The antigen is unknown.

Sequencing was performed with immunoSEQ multiplex PCR; in TCRdb, only in-frame clones are kept and a portion is missing. Here the sample spans approximately 2,000,000 clones, 93% being singletons. The study, taken as a whole, reports: Some naive CD4 clonotypes, roughly 5%, turned up in common across a few donors.

Naive CD8 cells comprised CD45RO-negative, CCR7-positively selected cells, excluding terminally differentiated effector memory CD45RA+ cells. The receptor comes from a man aged 18-30 years in good health. Some clones in this sample may be carry-over from other donors' samples. V usage is TRBV13 and J usage is TRBJ1-1, with a weak D call TRBD1 (5 bases). Sequenced input: naive CD8+ T cells from PBMCs. The CDR3 DNA reads TGTGCCAGCAGCTTAGCCGCAAGGGGCACTGAAGCTTTCTTT. Residues: CASSLAARGTEAFF.